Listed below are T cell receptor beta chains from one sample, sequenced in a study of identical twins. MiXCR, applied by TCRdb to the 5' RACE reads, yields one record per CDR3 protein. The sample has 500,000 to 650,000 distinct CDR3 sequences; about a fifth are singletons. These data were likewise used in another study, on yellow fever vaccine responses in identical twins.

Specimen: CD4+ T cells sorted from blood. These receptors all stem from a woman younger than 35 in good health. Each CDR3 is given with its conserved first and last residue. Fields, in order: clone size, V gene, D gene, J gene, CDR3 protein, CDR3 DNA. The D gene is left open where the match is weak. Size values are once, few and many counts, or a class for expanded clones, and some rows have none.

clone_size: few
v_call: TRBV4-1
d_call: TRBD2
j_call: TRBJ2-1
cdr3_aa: CASSRPRGGPNNEQFF
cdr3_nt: TGCGCCAGCAGCCGACCCCGGGGGGGGCCCAACAATGAGCAGTTCTTC

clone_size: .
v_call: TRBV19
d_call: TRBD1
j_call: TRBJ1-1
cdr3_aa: CASSKTGAPEAFF
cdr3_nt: TGTGCCAGTAGTAAAACAGGGGCCCCTGAAGCTTTCTTT

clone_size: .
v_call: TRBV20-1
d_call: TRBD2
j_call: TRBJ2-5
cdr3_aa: CSAQGGLANQETQYF
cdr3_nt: TGCAGTGCACAGGGCGGACTAGCGAACCAAGAGACCCAGTACTTC

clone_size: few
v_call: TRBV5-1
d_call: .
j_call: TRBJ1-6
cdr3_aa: CASSLDMDGYYNSPLHF
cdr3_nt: TGCGCCAGCAGCTTGGACATGGACGGATACTATAATTCACCCCTCCACTTT

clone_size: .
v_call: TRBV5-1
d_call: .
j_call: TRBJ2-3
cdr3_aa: CASSLSGTFTSDTQYF
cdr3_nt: TGCGCCAGCAGCTTGTCCGGGACATTTACTTCAGATACGCAGTATTTT

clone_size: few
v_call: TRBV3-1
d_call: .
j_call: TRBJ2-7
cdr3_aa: CASSQMAGNYEQYF
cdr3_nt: TGTGCCAGCAGCCAAATGGCAGGAAACTACGAGCAGTACTTC

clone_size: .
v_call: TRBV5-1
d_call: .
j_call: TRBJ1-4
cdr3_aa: CASSRKLTDTRLNVEKLFF
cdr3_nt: TGCGCCAGCAGCCGGAAGCTCACCGATACACGCTTGAACGTTGAAAAACTGTTTTTT

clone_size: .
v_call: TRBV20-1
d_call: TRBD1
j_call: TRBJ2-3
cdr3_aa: CSARDRTGGLDTQYF
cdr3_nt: TGCAGTGCTAGAGATCGAACAGGGGGCTTGGATACGCAGTATTTT

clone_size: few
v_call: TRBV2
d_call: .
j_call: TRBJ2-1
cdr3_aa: CASKNVGTDFYNEQFF
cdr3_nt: TGTGCCAGCAAAAATGTGGGGACGGACTTCTACAATGAGCAGTTCTTC

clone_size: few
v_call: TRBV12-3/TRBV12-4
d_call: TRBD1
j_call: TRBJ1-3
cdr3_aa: CASSRPGTGYRNTIYF
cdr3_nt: TGTGCCAGCAGCCGACCCGGGACAGGTTACAGAAACACCATATATTTT

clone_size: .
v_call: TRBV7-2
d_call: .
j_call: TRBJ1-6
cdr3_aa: CASSASDGSRTPLHF
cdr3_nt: TGTGCCAGCAGCGCCTCGGACGGTTCGAGGACACCCCTCCACTTT

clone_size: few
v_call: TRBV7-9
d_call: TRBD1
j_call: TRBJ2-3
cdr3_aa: CASSLVQGPDTQYF
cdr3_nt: TGTGCCAGCAGCTTAGTACAGGGGCCAGATACGCAGTATTTT

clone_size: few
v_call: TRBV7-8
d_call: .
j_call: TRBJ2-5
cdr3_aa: CASFERRQTQYF
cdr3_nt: TGTGCCAGCTTCGAAAGACGGCAGACCCAGTACTTC

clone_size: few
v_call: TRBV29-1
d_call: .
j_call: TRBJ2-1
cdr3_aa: CSPQTIRGGGEQFF
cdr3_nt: TGCAGCCCACAAACAATCCGAGGAGGCGGTGAGCAGTTCTTC

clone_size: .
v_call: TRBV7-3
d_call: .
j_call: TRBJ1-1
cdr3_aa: CASSLKQGSEAFF
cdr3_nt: TGTGCCAGCAGCCTGAAACAGGGATCTGAAGCTTTCTTT

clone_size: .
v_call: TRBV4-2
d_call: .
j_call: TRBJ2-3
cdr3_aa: CASSQFRGLTDTQYF
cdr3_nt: TGTGCCAGCAGCCAATTTCGGGGCCTAACGGATACGCAGTATTTT

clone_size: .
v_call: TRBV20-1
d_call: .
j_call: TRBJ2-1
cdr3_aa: CSARGIHEDNEQFF
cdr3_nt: TGCAGTGCTAGAGGGATACACGAGGACAATGAGCAGTTCTTC

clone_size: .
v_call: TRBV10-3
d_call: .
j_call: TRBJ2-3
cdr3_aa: CAISERPDDTQYF
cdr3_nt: TGTGCCATCAGTGAGCGGCCTGACGATACGCAGTATTTT

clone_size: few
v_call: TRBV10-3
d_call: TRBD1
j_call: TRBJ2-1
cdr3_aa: CAIRDRVSYNEQFF
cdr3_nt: TGTGCCATCAGGGACAGGGTCTCGTACAATGAGCAGTTCTTC

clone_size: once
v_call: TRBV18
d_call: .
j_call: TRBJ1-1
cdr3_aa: CASSPATGNTEAFF
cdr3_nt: TGTGCCAGCTCACCAGCGACAGGGAACACTGAAGCTTTCTTT

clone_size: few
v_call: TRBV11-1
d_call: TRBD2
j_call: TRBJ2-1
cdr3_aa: CASSPAPGLAGYSYNEQFF
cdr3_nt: TGTGCCAGCAGCCCCGCTCCCGGACTAGCGGGCTACTCCTACAATGAGCAGTTCTTC

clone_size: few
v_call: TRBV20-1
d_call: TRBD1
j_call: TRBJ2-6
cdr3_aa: CRARDLGQGKVSGANVLTF
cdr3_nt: TGCAGGGCTAGAGATCTGGGACAGGGAAAGGTGTCTGGGGCCAACGTCCTGACTTTC

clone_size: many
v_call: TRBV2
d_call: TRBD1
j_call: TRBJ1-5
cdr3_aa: CASSAGQGLGNQPQHF
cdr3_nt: TGTGCCAGCAGTGCCGGACAGGGGTTGGGCAATCAGCCCCAGCATTTT

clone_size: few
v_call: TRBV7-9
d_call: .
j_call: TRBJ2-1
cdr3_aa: CASSLVSWDEQFF
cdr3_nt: TGTGCCAGCAGCTTAGTTAGCTGGGATGAGCAGTTCTTC

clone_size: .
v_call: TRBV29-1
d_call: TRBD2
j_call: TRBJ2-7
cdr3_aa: CSVGTSGFTYEQYF
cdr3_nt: TGCAGCGTTGGGACTAGCGGGTTTACCTACGAGCAGTACTTC

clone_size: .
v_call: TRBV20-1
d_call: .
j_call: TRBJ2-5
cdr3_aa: CSARLGETQYF
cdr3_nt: TGCAGTGCTAGGCTGGGAGAGACCCAGTACTTC

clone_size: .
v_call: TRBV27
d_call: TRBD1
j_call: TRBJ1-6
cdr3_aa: CASSQQGYSSPLHF
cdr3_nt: TGTGCCAGCAGTCAACAGGGGTATAGTTCACCCCTCCACTTT

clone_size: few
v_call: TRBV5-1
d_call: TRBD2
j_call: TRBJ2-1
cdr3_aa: CASSAQLAGKEQFF
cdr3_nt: TGCGCCAGCAGCGCGCAGCTAGCGGGAAAGGAGCAGTTCTTC

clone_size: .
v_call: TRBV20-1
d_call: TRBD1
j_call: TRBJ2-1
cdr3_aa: CSAKDRAHTSYNEQFF
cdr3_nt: TGCAGTGCAAAGGACAGGGCCCATACTTCCTACAATGAGCAGTTCTTC

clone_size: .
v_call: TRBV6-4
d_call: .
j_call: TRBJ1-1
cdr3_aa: CASSGQPDTEAFF
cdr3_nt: TGTGCCAGCAGTGGACAGCCGGACACTGAAGCTTTCTTT

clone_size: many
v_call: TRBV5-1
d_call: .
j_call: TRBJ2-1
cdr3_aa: CASHWTSTGYEQFF
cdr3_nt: TGCGCCAGCCATTGGACCTCGACGGGCTATGAGCAGTTCTTC

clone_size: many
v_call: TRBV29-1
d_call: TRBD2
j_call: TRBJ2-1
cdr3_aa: CSVSGRGNNEQFF
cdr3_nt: TGCAGCGTTAGCGGGAGGGGTAACAATGAGCAGTTCTTC

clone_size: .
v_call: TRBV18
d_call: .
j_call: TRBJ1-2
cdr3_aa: CASSHPRTVASYTF
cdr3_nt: TGTGCCAGCTCACACCCTCGGACAGTAGCATCCTACACCTTC

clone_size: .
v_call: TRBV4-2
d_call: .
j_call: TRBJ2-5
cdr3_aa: CASSPASSVQETQYF
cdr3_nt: TGTGCCAGCAGCCCAGCCTCTAGTGTGCAAGAGACCCAGTACTTC

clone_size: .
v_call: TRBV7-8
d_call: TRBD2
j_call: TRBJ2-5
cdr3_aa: CASSLALGLAGALYQETQYF
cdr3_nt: TGTGCCAGCAGCTTAGCGCTTGGGCTAGCGGGGGCCTTGTACCAAGAGACCCAGTACTTC

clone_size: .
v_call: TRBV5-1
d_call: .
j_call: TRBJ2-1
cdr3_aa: CASSLHYGVVGGRNNEQFF
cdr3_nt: TGCGCCAGCAGCTTACACTACGGGGTGGTGGGGGGGCGCAACAATGAGCAGTTCTTC

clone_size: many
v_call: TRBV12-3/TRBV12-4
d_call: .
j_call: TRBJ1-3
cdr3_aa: CASSFGGLGNTIYF
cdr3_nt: TGTGCCAGCAGTTTCGGAGGGCTTGGAAACACCATATATTTT